The clone carrying this T cell receptor beta chain was observed a few times. The antigen remains undetermined. The sample is drawn from a study of vaccination and CD4 T cells after COVID-19. Study overall: Two doses of either BNT162b2 or mRNA-1273 vaccine were given to participants.

Cultured CD4+ T cells had their DNA profiled by the Oncomine TCR Beta short-read assay. TCRdb processed the PCR reads anew with MiXCR; each CDR3 protein has one entry. The table includes 9,000 to 15,000 distinct CDR3 sequences, 30% to 35% detected once. V was trimmed by 6 bases and J by 4 bases, leaving 13 bases between them. The CDR3 totals 13 residues. The treatment was: approximately 11-day PBMC culture with coronavirus spike peptide pools or control peptides (ViraFEST assay). ViraFEST used peptide pools to expand antigen-specific T cells and subsequently sequenced their TCRs. The material sequenced was CD4+ T cells from blood, cultured in vitro, taken before SARS-CoV-2 vaccination. The sequence came from a human donor who received a COVID-19 vaccine. The chain links TRBV12-3 or TRBV12-4 to TRBJ2-7; D possibly corresponds to TRBD1 (6 bases). CDR3 nucleotide sequence: TGTGCCAGCAGGAGGACAGAAAGTTACGAGCAGTACTTC. This encodes CASRRTESYEQYF.